The clone carrying this T cell receptor (beta chain) has a count of ten or more. The antigen is not known. Cells are PBMCs isolated from more than 8.5 ml of fresh blood. Trimming pared 6 bases from V and 3 bases from J, leaving 8 bases between. Germline CDR1 and CDR2: KGHSH and LQKENI. The CDR3 totals 12 residues. The data are from a study of T cells in Graves' hyperthyroidism and ophthalmopathy. Points from the study as a whole: Most thyroid clonotypes expanded above 0.001 appeared in blood too.

From RNA transcripts, TCR beta CDR3 regions were amplified. Using the HTBI primer set, a first-round RT-PCR was run on the TCR CDR3. Via MiXCR, TCRdb re-called the multiplex PCR reads, giving one row per CDR3 protein. The data contain about 380,000 distinct CDR3 sequences, roughly 20% of them seen just once; the ten biggest clones take up 35% to 50%. This sequence originates from a man aged 18-30 years with Graves' ophthalmopathy. The chain couples TRBV18 to TRBJ1-1; maybe TRBD1 (5 bases). What was sequenced was blood. CDR3 amino acids: CASSGGDTEAFF. CDR3 nucleotide sequence: TGTGCCAGCTCCGGGGGGGACACTGAAGCTTTCTTT.